This TCR beta chain came from a study of molecular identifiers for immune sequencing clone quantification. As previously described, bulk TCR libraries were made using listed TCR primers. TCRdb re-called the PCR reads with MiXCR, one entry per CDR3 protein. The sample comprises 60,000 to 70,000 distinct CDR3 sequences, 15% to 20% of which are singletons, and about 1.5% rests with the top ten. The table lists this clonotype with many counts. V was clipped by 2 bases and J by 5 bases, with 13 bases between them. The CDR3 runs 15 residues. Germline loops: CDR1 LNHNV, CDR2 YYDKDF (reference sequence). The V and J genes are TRBV15 and TRBJ1-5, with D unresolved. This TCR was recovered from a human donor in good health. Some libraries in this study had Jurkat cell RNA spiked in. Sequences were obtained from naive CD8+ T cells from blood, with Jurkat cell RNA spiked in. Subset indicated: FACS-sorted CD8+CD4-CCR7+CD45RA+ naive T cells. CDR3 region: CATSRRMGKDQPQHF. The CDR3 DNA is TGTGCCACCAGCAGACGAATGGGGAAAGATCAGCCCCAGCATTTT.